The 28 T cell receptor beta chains below were found in one sample sequenced in a study of cytomegalovirus exposure and HLA in healthy donors (dated 2017 in TCRdb). Library method: the immunoSEQ multiplex PCR assay. The multiplex PCR relied on a mix of 60 forward primers for TCR Vbeta segments and 13 reverse primers for TCR Jbeta segments. TCRdb took this table from immuneACCESS and kept in-frame rearrangements with V and J called. Such tables lack part of the clones; where checked against another copy, unresolved V genes explain under half of the gap, and the rest is unexplained. The sample includes about 270,000 clones, with just over 70% observed a single time. The ten largest make up 2% to 2.5% of the sample. Sequenced material: PBMCs. The receptor set was obtained from a female donor in good health and CMV-seronegative.

The rearrangement joins TRBV6-1 to TRBJ1-2, with TRBD1 matching 7 bases. Germline CDR1 MNHNS, CDR2 SASEGT. J gave up 2 bases and V 0 bases, and 6 bases lay outside the gene matches. The CDR3 length is 16 residues. CDR3 sequence (DNA): TGTGCCAGCAGTGAAGCACAGGGACAGAGAAACTATGGCTACACCTTC. Amino acids: CASSEAQGQRNYGYTF.

This clone occurred once. The rearrangement joins TRBV7-8 to TRBJ1-1, with 7 positions matching TRBD1. The V segment lost 8 bases and the J segment 0 bases; nucleotides outside the gene matches: 9. Germline V gene data show CDR1 as SGHVS and CDR2 as FQNEAQ. This CDR3 has 15 residues. The CDR3 DNA reads TGTGCCAGCGGGGGGACAGCATCGATGAACACTGAAGCTTTCTTT. It is translated as CASGGTASMNTEAFF.

This clone appeared a few times. The V call is TRBV29-1, the J call TRBJ2-5; perhaps TRBD1 as D (6 bases). The CDR3 runs 12 residues. V lost 6 bases to trimming and J lost 1 base, with 9 bases between them. The germline V gene encodes CDR1 SQVTM and CDR2 ANQGSEA. The DNA of the CDR3 is TGCAGCGTAAGGGACACCCAAGAGACCCAGTACTTC. Residues: CSVRDTQETQYF.

V gene TRBV11-3 combines with J gene TRBJ2-7; 8 bases align to TRBD1. The length of the CDR3 is 15 residues. Trimming at V came to 5 bases and at J to 2 bases, leaving 8 bases not matched to a gene. Germline V gene lookup returns CDR1 SGHNT and CDR2 YENEEA. CDR3 in amino acids: CASSLRDRSTYEQYF. In DNA, the CDR3 is TGTGCCAGCAGCCTAAGGGACAGGTCGACCTACGAGCAGTACTTC.

The rearrangement links TRBV6-5 to TRBJ1-4; possible D gene TRBD1, 5 bases. CDR1 is MNHEY, CDR2 SVGAGI, per germline. The V end was cut by 5 bases, the J end by 2 bases, with 12 bases between. The CDR3 has 15 amino acids. The CDR3: CASSVAGGTNEKLFF. The CDR3 DNA is TGTGCCAGCAGTGTGGCCGGGGGGACTAATGAAAAACTGTTTTTT.

In this sample, this clone turned up once. The V call is TRBV28, the J call TRBJ2-1, with 10 positions matching TRBD2. The CDR3 is made up of 15 amino acids. After removal of 5 bases from V and 8 bases from J, the junction contained 9 bases not matched to a gene. CDR1 MDHEN and CDR2 SYDVKM come from the germline V gene. CDR3 DNA: TGTGCCAGCAGTCAACTAGCGGGATTGGTCGATGAGCAGTTCTTC. Translating it yields CASSQLAGLVDEQFF.

The rearrangement links TRBV9 to TRBJ1-4, with 9 bases that match TRBD1. Germline CDR1 is SGDLS and CDR2 is YYNGEE. This CDR3 has 15 amino acids. V lost 0 bases to trimming and J lost 8 bases; unmatched junction nucleotides: 5. CDR3 sequence (DNA): TGTGCCAGCAGCGTAGGGGGACAGGGTGAGGAAAAACTGTTTTTT. Translated: CASSVGGQGEEKLFF.

V gene TRBV2 combines with J gene TRBJ2-7, with D possibly being TRBD2 (5 bases). V lost 0 bases, J lost 5 bases, and 26 bases lay in between. This CDR3 has 19 amino acids. Germline V gene sequence: CDR1 SNHLY, CDR2 FYNNEI. CDR3 nucleotide sequence: TGTGCCAGCAGTGAAGCGAAGTGGGGAGTTGATTCGAGTGGCCACGAGCAGTACTTC. Amino acids: CASSEAKWGVDSSGHEQYF. Based on the CDR3 plus reference TRBV2 and TRBJ2-7, the full variable domain is EPEVTQTPSHQVTQMGQEVILRCVPISNHLYFYWYRQILGQKVEFLVSFYNNEISEKSEIFDDQFSVERPDGSNFTLKIRSTKLEDSAMYFCASSEAKWGVDSSGHEQYFGPGTRLTVT.

The CDR3 here is CASSLDTGTSGRRADTQYF. The DNA for the CDR3 is TGTGCCAGCAGCTTAGATACAGGGACTAGCGGGAGGAGGGCAGATACGCAGTATTTT. The chain joins TRBV13 to TRBJ2-3; 15 bases map to TRBD2. Per germline, CDR1 PRHDT and CDR2 FYEKMQ (reference sequence). V dropped 1 base and J dropped 4; count of bases not matched to a gene: 9. The length of the CDR3 is 19 residues.

The chain combines TRBV5-4 with TRBJ1-2, with 7 bases fitting TRBD1. CDR1 is SGHNT, CDR2 YYREEE, per germline (reference sequence). The ends lost 3 bases at V and 7 bases at J; junction bases unmatched: 6. This CDR3 contains 13 residues. The CDR3 loop is CASSWGQPSGYTF. The CDR3, as DNA: TGTGCCAGCAGCTGGGGACAGCCGAGTGGCTACACCTTC.

The chain uses TRBV9 and TRBJ2-5, with D unclear. Trimming cost V 3 bases and J 4 bases, with 10 bases left between them. Germline CDR1 and CDR2: SGDLS and YYNGEE. The length of the CDR3 is 13 residues. CDR3 DNA: TGTGCCAGCAGCGCCTCTCTATCAGAGACCCAGTACTTC. Encoded protein: CASSASLSETQYF.

The chain has TRBV5-1 and TRBJ2-3, with 8 nucleotides matching TRBD2. V was pared by 7 bases and J by 2 bases, with 6 bases of the junction left unmatched. The length of the CDR3 is 14 residues. Germline values: CDR1 SGHRS, CDR2 YFSETQ. The CDR3 sequence: CASGSGRDTDTQYF. The CDR3 DNA sequence: TGCGCCAGCGGCAGCGGGAGAGACACAGATACGCAGTATTTT.

J is TRBJ1-4 and V is TRBV27; D remains ambiguous. The CDR3 length is 16 residues. V lost 2 bases, J lost 0 bases, and 10 bases lay in between. Per the germline V gene, CDR1 is MNHEY and CDR2 is SMNVEV (reference sequence). The CDR3: CASSLAYLTTNEKLFF. CDR3 in DNA: TGTGCCAGCAGTTTAGCTTACCTAACAACTAATGAAAAACTGTTTTTT.

There are a few counts of this clone. This chain uses TRBV27 with TRBJ2-5; 12 bases fit TRBD1. The germline CDR1 and CDR2 sequences are MNHEY and SMNVEV (reference sequence). The CDR3 is made up of 15 amino acids. V lost 4 bases, J lost 4 bases, and 4 bases stayed unmatched. The CDR3 DNA follows: TGTGCCAGCAGTTCCACGGGACAGGGGGCAGAGACCCAGTACTTC. It encodes CASSSTGQGAETQYF.

V and J are TRBV27 and TRBJ1-2, with TRBD1 identical over 8 bases. The CDR3 covers 14 residues. CDR1 is MNHEY, CDR2 SMNVEV, per germline (reference sequence). V gave up 6 bases and J gave up 2 bases; unmatched junction bases: 5. In DNA, the CDR3 is TGTGCCAGCAGCCCGCAGGGGGCGAACTATGGCTACACCTTC. Encoded protein: CASSPQGANYGYTF.

The count of this clone is one. The chain carries TRBV7-2 and TRBJ1-5; 7 positions agree with TRBD1. CDR3 length: 15 amino acids. From germline, CDR1 is SGHTA and CDR2 FQGNSA. The junction had 5 bases not matched to a gene; V was cut back by 1 base and J by 5 bases. CDR3 DNA sequence: TGTGCCAGCAGCTTAGGGGGAGACAGGGATCAGCCCCAGCATTTT. It codes for CASSLGGDRDQPQHF.

CDR3: CASSLDGIYEQYF. The CDR3 DNA is TGTGCCAGCAGCTTAGACGGGATCTACGAGCAGTACTTC. The chain combines TRBV7-2 with TRBJ2-7, with D perhaps matching TRBD2 (5 bases). The V gene lost 1 base and the J gene lost 3 bases, with 7 bases spanning the gap. Germline V CDR1 and CDR2: SGHTA, FQGNSA. The CDR3 has 13 amino acids.

Here the CDR3 reads CASSLPTSGRASGANVLTF. For the CDR3, the DNA is TGTGCCAGCAGCTTACCCACTAGCGGGAGGGCCTCTGGGGCCAACGTCCTGACTTTC. V is TRBV7-2 and J is TRBJ2-6; 13 positions agree with TRBD2. J lost 0 bases, V lost 2 bases, and 4 bases had no gene match. The CDR3 has 19 amino acids. The V gene's germline CDR1 is SGHTA and CDR2 FQGNSA.

This clone was seen more than once but under ten times. This chain joins TRBV6-6 and TRBJ2-5; no definite D call. Germline CDR1 and CDR2: MNHNY and SVGAGI (reference sequence). There are 12 residues in the CDR3. V was shortened by 0 bases and J by 5 bases, with 4 bases between the two germline ends. CDR3 amino acids: CASSYSEETQYF. The CDR3 DNA reads TGTGCCAGCAGTTACTCTGAGGAGACCCAGTACTTC.

This clone was recorded a few times. The chain joins TRBV10-2 to TRBJ2-5, with TRBD2 identical over 8 bases. The germline V gene encodes CDR1 WSHSY and CDR2 SAAADI. CDR3 length: 16 amino acids. Germline trimming cut 0 bases from V and 2 bases from J; bases unmatched to any gene: 5. The CDR3 DNA is TGCGCCAGCAGTGAGTCGATGGCTAGCGGGCAAGAGACCCAGTACTTC. It codes for CASSESMASGQETQYF.

The chain employs TRBV28 and TRBJ2-2; 11 positions agree with TRBD2. Losses at the gene ends were 3 bases for V and 0 bases for J; bases not matched to a gene: 9. The CDR3 is 19 residues long. Germline CDR1 and CDR2: MDHEN and SYDVKM. CDR3 DNA sequence: TGTGCCAGCAGTTTTCCTGGGACTAGCGGAGGCCCGAACACCGGGGAGCTGTTTTTT. It encodes CASSFPGTSGGPNTGELFF.

The chain is built from TRBV7-2 and TRBJ2-3; 8 bases map to TRBD2. Germline loops: CDR1 SGHTA, CDR2 FQGNSA. The V and J ends lost 5 bases and 2 bases, in that order; junction bases with no gene match: 9. This CDR3 has 16 amino acids. CDR3 sequence reads: CASSGVVAGPTDTQYF. The CDR3 nucleotides are TGTGCCAGCAGCGGTGTAGTAGCGGGACCCACAGATACGCAGTATTTT.

Turning to this clone: Sequence at one end of the junction differs from germline and may be a read error. This sequence joins TRBV7-9 and TRBJ1-1; D possibly corresponds to TRBD1 (6 bases). Germline-derived CDR1 and CDR2 are SEHNR and FQNEAQ (reference sequence). The CDR3 is 15 residues long. The CDR3 spells CSSSGGQSMNTEAFF. In nucleotides, the CDR3 is TGTTCCAGCAGCGGTGGACAGTCCATGAACACTGAAGCTTTCTTT. Together with reference TRBV7-9 and TRBJ1-1, the CDR3 gives the full variable domain: DTGVSQNPRHKITKRGQNVTFRCDPISEHNRLYWYRQTLGQGPEFLTYFQNEAQLEKSRLLSDRFSAERPKGSFSTLEIQRTEQGDSAMYLCSSSGGQSMNTEAFFGQGTRLTVV.

The rearrangement links TRBV18 to TRBJ2-7; D unresolved. The CDR3 sequence is 14 residues long. Germline CDR1 is KGHSH and CDR2 is LQKENI. V was clipped by 3 bases and J by 1 base, with 10 bases between them. CDR3 sequence (DNA): TGTGCCAGCTCACCCATCCAGGCGTCCTACGAGCAGTACTTC. Its translation: CASSPIQASYEQYF.

The V gene is TRBV11-3, the J gene TRBJ2-1; D is perhaps TRBD2 (5 bases). Germline V gene sequence: CDR1 SGHNT, CDR2 YENEEA. The V gene lost 4 bases and the J gene lost 7 bases, with 23 bases spanning the gap. This CDR3 contains 17 residues. The CDR3 region is CASSYVFAGSMVNEQFF. In DNA, the CDR3 is TGTGCCAGCAGCTACGTGTTCGCGGGTTCTATGGTGAATGAGCAGTTCTTC.

This chain links TRBV6-1 with TRBJ2-1; 10 bases agree with TRBD2. The CDR3 runs to 15 residues. Per germline, CDR1 MNHNS and CDR2 SASEGT. Trimming at V came to 6 bases and at J to 7 bases, leaving 9 bases not matched to a gene. Here the CDR3 DNA reads TGTGCCAGCAGGGGAATAGCGGGAGGAAGAAATGAGCAGTTCTTC. Translation gives CASRGIAGGRNEQFF.

The chain joins TRBV29-1 to TRBJ2-3; 7 nucleotides match TRBD1. With 5 bases clipped from V and 6 bases from J, the junction kept 14 bases outside the gene matches. The CDR3 contains 15 residues. The germline gives CDR1 SQVTM, CDR2 ANQGSEA. For the CDR3, the DNA is TGCAGCGTTCAACAAATCCAGGGGACAGAGGATACGCAGTATTTT. Its translation: CSVQQIQGTEDTQYF.

This chain joins TRBV7-6 and TRBJ2-6, with TRBD1 matching over 12 bases. The germline V gene has CDR1 SGHVS and CDR2 FNYEAQ. This CDR3 has 17 residues. Trimming took 5 bases from V and 2 from J; bases not matched to a gene: 4. As DNA, the CDR3 is TGTGCCAGCAGCCCGGGACAGGGGGCCCCTGGGGCCAACGTCCTGACTTTC. Protein product: CASSPGQGAPGANVLTF.